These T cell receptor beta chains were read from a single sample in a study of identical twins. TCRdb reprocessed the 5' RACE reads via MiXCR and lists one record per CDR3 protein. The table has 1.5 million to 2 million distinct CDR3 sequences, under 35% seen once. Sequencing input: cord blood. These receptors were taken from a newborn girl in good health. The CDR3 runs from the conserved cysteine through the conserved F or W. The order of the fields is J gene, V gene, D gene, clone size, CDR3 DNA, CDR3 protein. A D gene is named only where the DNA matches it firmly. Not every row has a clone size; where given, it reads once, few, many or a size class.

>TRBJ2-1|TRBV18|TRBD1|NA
TGTGCCAGCTCACGGGACAGGGTCGATGAGCAGTTCTTC
CASSRDRVDEQFF
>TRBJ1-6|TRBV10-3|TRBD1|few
TGTGCCATCAGTGAGTCGACAGGGCATAATTCACCCCTCCACTTT
CAISESTGHNSPLHF
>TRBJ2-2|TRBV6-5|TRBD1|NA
TGTGCCAGCACCCCCGGGACAGGGAACACCGGGGAGCTGTTTTTT
CASTPGTGNTGELFF
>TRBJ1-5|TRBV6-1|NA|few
TGTGCCAGCAGGGGGACAACCCCTAGCAATCAGCCCCAGCATTTT
CASRGTTPSNQPQHF
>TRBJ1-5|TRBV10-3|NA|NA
TGTGCCATCAGTGAGGTTAGCAATCAGCCCCAGCATTTT
CAISEVSNQPQHF
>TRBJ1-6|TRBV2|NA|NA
TGTGCCAGCAGGGGAGGGACGGTTTATAATTCACCCCTCCACTTT
CASRGGTVYNSPLHF
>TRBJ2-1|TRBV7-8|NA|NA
TGTGCCAGCAGCTTCGGGAGATACTGGGGCTACAATGAGCAGTTCTTC
CASSFGRYWGYNEQFF
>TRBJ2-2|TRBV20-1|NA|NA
TGCAGTGCTAGAGAGGCCGGGGAGCTGTTTTTT
CSAREAGELFF
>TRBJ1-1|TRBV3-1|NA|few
TGTGCCAGCAGCCAAGATCTGAGGGCCACTGAAGCTTTCTTT
CASSQDLRATEAFF
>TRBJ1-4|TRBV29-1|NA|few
TGCAGCGCCTCCGGGACCCAAAATGAAAAACTGTTTTTT
CSASGTQNEKLFF
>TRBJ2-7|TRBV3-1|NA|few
TGTGCCAGCAGCCAAGACCACAATGAGCAGTACTTC
CASSQDHNEQYF
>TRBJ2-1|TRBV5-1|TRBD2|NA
TGCGCCAGCAAAAGCGGGAGTTTCCGATCCTACAATGAGCAGTTCTTC
CASKSGSFRSYNEQFF
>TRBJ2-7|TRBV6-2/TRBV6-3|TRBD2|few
TGTGCCAGCAGGCTACTAGCGGGGGCCTACGAGCAGTACTTC
CASRLLAGAYEQYF
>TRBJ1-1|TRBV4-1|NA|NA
TGCGCCAGCAGCCAACCGGGGAGGGATCGGAACACTGAAGCTTTCTTT
CASSQPGRDRNTEAFF
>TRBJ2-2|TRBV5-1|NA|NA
TGCGCCAGCAGCTCCGACTACGCGAACACCGGGGAGCTGTTTTTT
CASSSDYANTGELFF
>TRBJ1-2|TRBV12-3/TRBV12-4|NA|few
TGTGCCAGCACCCCCGAGGCCTATGGCTACACCTTC
CASTPEAYGYTF
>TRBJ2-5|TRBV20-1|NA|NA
TGCAGTGCTGTGAAGCAAGAGACCCAGTACTTC
CSAVKQETQYF
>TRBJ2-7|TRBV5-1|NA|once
TGCGCCAGCAGCTACCGGCCCTCCTACAATGAGCAGTACTTC
CASSYRPSYNEQYF
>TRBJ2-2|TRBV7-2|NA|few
TGTGCCAGCAGCTTTTACGGGGCTACCGGGGAGCTGTTTTTT
CASSFYGATGELFF
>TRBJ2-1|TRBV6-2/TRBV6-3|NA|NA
TGTGCCAGCAGTCCTTCCCCGACAGAATCCTTGGGTGAGCAGTTCTTC
CASSPSPTESLGEQFF
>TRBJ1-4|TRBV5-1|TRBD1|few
TGCGCCAGCAGCTACGCGGGACAGGGGTTAGGGGAAAAACTGTTTTTT
CASSYAGQGLGEKLFF
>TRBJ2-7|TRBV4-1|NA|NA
TGCGCCAGCAGCCAAGATCGGGGCAGGGCTACTTACAATGAGCAGTACTTC
CASSQDRGRATYNEQYF
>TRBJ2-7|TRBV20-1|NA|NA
TGCAGTGCTAGAGACGATGACAAGTCCTACGAGCAGTACTTC
CSARDDDKSYEQYF
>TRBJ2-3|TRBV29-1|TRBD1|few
TGCAGCGCCGCAGGGGGCCCAGATACGCAGTATTTT
CSAAGGPDTQYF
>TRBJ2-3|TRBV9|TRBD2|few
TGTGCCAGCGGAGGAGCGGGACTGGATACGCAGTATTTT
CASGGAGLDTQYF
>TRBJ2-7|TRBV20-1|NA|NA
TGCAGTGCTAGAGCGGTGAGAACAGGGTTACCCTACGAGCAGTACTTC
CSARAVRTGLPYEQYF
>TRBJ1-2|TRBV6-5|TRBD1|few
TGTGCCAGCAGTTTTGACAGGGTATACTATGGCTACACCTTC
CASSFDRVYYGYTF
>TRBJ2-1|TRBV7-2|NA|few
TGTGCCAGCAGCTTCGGGCATCTCAATGAGCAGTTCTTC
CASSFGHLNEQFF
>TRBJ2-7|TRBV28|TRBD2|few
TGTGCCAGCAGTACCCTAGCGGGATACGAGCAGTACTTC
CASSTLAGYEQYF
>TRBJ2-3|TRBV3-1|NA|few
TGTGCCAGCAGCCCATACAACACAGATACGCAGTATTTT
CASSPYNTDTQYF
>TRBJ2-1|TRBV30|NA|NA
TGTGCCTGGGCCCTAATTCTAAATGAGCAGTTCTTC
CAWALILNEQFF
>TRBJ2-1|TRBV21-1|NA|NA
TGTGCCAGCAGCAAAGAGGAAGGGAGAACCCATGAGCAGTTCTTC
CASSKEEGRTHEQFF
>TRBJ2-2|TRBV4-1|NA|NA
TGCGCCAGCAGCCAAGGCGTCGGGCGGAACACCGGGGAGCTGTTTTTT
CASSQGVGRNTGELFF
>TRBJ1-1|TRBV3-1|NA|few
TGTGCCAGCAGCCGGGACAACATGAACACTGAAGCTTTCTTT
CASSRDNMNTEAFF
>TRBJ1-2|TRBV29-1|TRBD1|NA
TGCAGCGTTACAACAGGGGGGTATGGCTACACCTTC
CSVTTGGYGYTF
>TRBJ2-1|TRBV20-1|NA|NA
TGCAGTGCTAGGAAAGGTGGGGGCCGTGGCCCCAGGGGTGAGCAGTTCTTC
CSARKGGGRGPRGEQFF
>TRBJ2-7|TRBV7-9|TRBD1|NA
TGTGCCAGCCCCGGTGGGGGACAGTTTTCCTACGAGCAGTACTTC
CASPGGGQFSYEQYF
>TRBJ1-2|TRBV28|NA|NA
TGTGCCAGCGCGGACAGATCGACGCTAGACTACACCTTC
CASADRSTLDYTF
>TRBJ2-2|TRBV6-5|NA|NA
TGTGCCAGTCCCAGTGGGGGACACGGGGAGCTGTTTTTT
CASPSGGHGELFF
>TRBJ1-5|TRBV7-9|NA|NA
TGTGCCAGCAGCCGAGCGGGTAATCAGCTCCAGCATTTT
CASSRAGNQLQHF
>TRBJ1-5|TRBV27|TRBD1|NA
TGTGCCAGCAGTCGGGGACAGCCTAGCAATCAGCCCCAGCATTTT
CASSRGQPSNQPQHF
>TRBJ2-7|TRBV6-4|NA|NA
TGTGCCAGCACCGAGGGGAGCGGGTTCTCCTACAATGAGCAGTACTTC
CASTEGSGFSYNEQYF
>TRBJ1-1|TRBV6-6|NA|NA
TGTGCCAGCAGTTGCGGAAGGGGGGGCCAGTATAGAGCTTTCTTT
CASSCGRGGQYRAFF
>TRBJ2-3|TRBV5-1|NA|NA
TGCGCCAGCAGCAAGGACGGGGGCGAGTTGACAGATACGCAGTATTTT
CASSKDGGELTDTQYF
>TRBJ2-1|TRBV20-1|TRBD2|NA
TGCAGTGCTAGAGATCCCGGGACTAGCGGGGGGGACAATGAGCAGTTCTTC
CSARDPGTSGGDNEQFF